This note documents a single T cell receptor beta chain sequence. What antigen it recognizes has not been identified. The data are from a study of CXCR3-negative and CXCR3-positive naive CD8 T cells (dated by TCRdb to between 2017 and 2020). At the level of the whole study: In total, some 140 million TRB reads were obtained, which works out to roughly 1.5 +/- 0.3 million reads per library. TRBV-TRBJ cluster analysis included naive subsets from roughly 5 donors and memory cells from 3 donors. Data from about 12 donors, pooled across two independent experiments, went into the diversity and physicochemical repertoire analyses.

Beyond this particular receptor, the publication reports: Repertoire diversity was comparably high in both naive subsets but much lower in memory CD8+ T cells. Because CXCR3 expression was partially decreased after cryopreservation, freshly isolated PBMCs were used for most assays. TRBV-TRBJ usage was similar between naive CXCR3-negative and CXCR3-positive cells from the same donor, while memory cells showed distinct patterns. Compared with CXCR3-negative naive cells, CXCR3-positive naive cells had TRB CDR3s with higher hydrophobicity (lower Kidera factor 4), lower energy, and higher strength and volume indices. Because surface CD5, which has been linked to self-reactivity in mice, was comparable between naive subsets, TCR interaction strength was also inferred from TRB CDR3 physicochemical properties.

Measured from the cysteine to the phenylalanine, the CDR3 is 16 residues long. No DNA has been recorded. CDR1 and CDR2, per the germline V gene, are SGHRS and YFSETQ. For every CD8+ T cell subset, about 300,000 cells were flow-sorted straight into RLT lysis buffer, and each subset was sorted in triplicate. To exclude memory contaminants, naive CD8+ T cells were stringently defined as CD45RO-CCR7+CD27+CD95-. Standard density gradient centrifugation was used to isolate peripheral blood mononuclear cells from buffy coats. Naive CXCR3-negative and CXCR3-positive CD8+ T cells were flow-sorted on a FACSAria III. An RNeasy Mini Kit was used to extract total RNA from the sorted cells. The listed sequencing device is NextSeq 550. The Human TCR Profiling Kit (MiLaboratory) was used to prepare UMI-labeled 5' RACE TRB cDNA libraries. cDNA synthesis used the entire amount of extracted RNA, and PCR amplification then used the entire amount of cDNA produced. Libraries were prepared in parallel using an identical number of PCR cycles. From the authors' description of their analysis: About 53,000 +/- 9,400 unique UMI-labeled TRB cDNA molecules per library were extracted with MIGEC and MiXCR, with at least two reads per UMI required. On average, each library contained approximately 40,000 +/- 10,000 functional in-frame TRB CDR3 nucleotide clonotypes without stop codons. After each sample was downsampled to 5000 UMI-labeled TRB molecules, VDJtools was used to calculate diversity metrics such as normalized Shannon-Wiener and Chao1. Clonotype-size-weighted physicochemical properties of the central five CDR3 residues (interaction energy, strength, volume and Kidera factor 4) were computed in VDJtools. TCRdb reprocessed the reads and provides one entry for every CDR3 protein sequence; no DNA is given. The V and J calls reflect TCRdb's pipeline rather than the authors' work. The sample has approximately 83,000 distinct CDR3 sequences on record. Clones ranked in the top ten supply roughly 1.5% of the sample.

Sample: naive CXCR3- CD8+ T cells from blood. Reading the label with the study, this specimen's cell subset or site is: CD45RO-CCR7+CD27+CD95- naive CD8+ T cells lacking CXCR3 (TNR3-). The chain employs TRBV5-1 and TRBJ2-1; the TRBD2 assignment by TCRdb is unverifiable without DNA. The sequence was collected from a human donor in good health. Some clones in this sample may be carry-over from other donors' samples. The CDR3 amino acid sequence is: CASSLTLAGAYNEQFF.